The rows below give T cell receptor beta chains drawn from one sample of a study of cytomegalovirus exposure and HLA in healthy donors. TCRdb keeps only in-frame clones here, not all; method: immunoSEQ multiplex PCR. Here the sample spans approximately 280,000 clones, roughly 90% being singletons. The material sequenced was PBMCs. The source is a middle-aged man in good health and CMV-seropositive. Both conserved end residues are trimmed from each CDR3. Each record gives: V gene, J gene, clone size, CDR3 protein. Clone sizes are given selectively: once, few, many, or a class where the clone is expanded.

v_call: TRBV2; j_call: TRBJ1-5; clone_size: .; cdr3_aa: ASSVTGIIDSYSNQPQH
v_call: TRBV7-9; j_call: TRBJ2-7; clone_size: few; cdr3_aa: ASSLVGTHSYEQY
v_call: TRBV7-9; j_call: TRBJ1-5; clone_size: .; cdr3_aa: ASSAGTVSWSNQPQH
v_call: TRBV11-1; j_call: TRBJ2-3; clone_size: .; cdr3_aa: ASSRGQIASTDTQY
v_call: TRBV5-4; j_call: TRBJ1-2; clone_size: .; cdr3_aa: ASSLYLGASVNYGYT
v_call: TRBV5-1; j_call: TRBJ2-2; clone_size: .; cdr3_aa: ASRPTSGATGELF
v_call: TRBV27; j_call: TRBJ1-5; clone_size: .; cdr3_aa: ASAPGGVWQPQH
v_call: TRBV5-4; j_call: TRBJ2-1; clone_size: .; cdr3_aa: ASSLGLASHNEQF
v_call: TRBV27; j_call: TRBJ1-2; clone_size: .; cdr3_aa: ASSFAQGYGYT
v_call: TRBV5-1; j_call: TRBJ2-5; clone_size: .; cdr3_aa: ASSPPGLRTETQY
v_call: TRBV10-3; j_call: TRBJ1-5; clone_size: .; cdr3_aa: AISGAGAGQPQH
v_call: TRBV27; j_call: TRBJ2-7; clone_size: .; cdr3_aa: ASRLQGSLYEQY
v_call: TRBV9; j_call: TRBJ1-2; clone_size: .; cdr3_aa: ASSGLTGGGYGYT
v_call: TRBV9; j_call: TRBJ2-1; clone_size: .; cdr3_aa: ASSVDSAGVNEQF
v_call: TRBV11-3; j_call: TRBJ2-1; clone_size: .; cdr3_aa: ASSLTGSSYNEQF
v_call: TRBV7-9; j_call: TRBJ2-7; clone_size: .; cdr3_aa: ASSSPAGRYEQY
v_call: TRBV2; j_call: TRBJ2-7; clone_size: .; cdr3_aa: ASRDTYEQY
v_call: TRBV27; j_call: TRBJ2-2; clone_size: once; cdr3_aa: ASSVSGTRVGELF
v_call: TRBV4-1; j_call: TRBJ2-7; clone_size: few; cdr3_aa: ASSLTSQEGAHEQY
v_call: TRBV6-1; j_call: TRBJ2-1; clone_size: once; cdr3_aa: ASSDPRDWLTGDEQF
v_call: TRBV5-1; j_call: TRBJ2-1; clone_size: .; cdr3_aa: ASSFGQWDEQF
v_call: TRBV6-5; j_call: TRBJ2-2; clone_size: .; cdr3_aa: ASSYSPSGNTGELF
v_call: TRBV19; j_call: TRBJ2-7; clone_size: .; cdr3_aa: ASSNQLAGVSSYEQY
v_call: TRBV11-2; j_call: TRBJ1-5; clone_size: .; cdr3_aa: ASSLGAGDQPQH
v_call: TRBV5-1; j_call: TRBJ2-5; clone_size: once; cdr3_aa: ASMTLAGGGETQY
v_call: TRBV27; j_call: TRBJ2-7; clone_size: .; cdr3_aa: ASSQRDRGYEQY
v_call: TRBV18; j_call: TRBJ2-7; clone_size: .; cdr3_aa: ASSPPEGLSNAVTYEQY
v_call: TRBV2; j_call: TRBJ2-2; clone_size: .; cdr3_aa: ASSAGLGRNTGELF
v_call: TRBV4-2; j_call: TRBJ2-1; clone_size: .; cdr3_aa: ASSHSTSGEQF
v_call: TRBV7-9; j_call: TRBJ1-4; clone_size: .; cdr3_aa: ASSRDRGVGTNEKLF